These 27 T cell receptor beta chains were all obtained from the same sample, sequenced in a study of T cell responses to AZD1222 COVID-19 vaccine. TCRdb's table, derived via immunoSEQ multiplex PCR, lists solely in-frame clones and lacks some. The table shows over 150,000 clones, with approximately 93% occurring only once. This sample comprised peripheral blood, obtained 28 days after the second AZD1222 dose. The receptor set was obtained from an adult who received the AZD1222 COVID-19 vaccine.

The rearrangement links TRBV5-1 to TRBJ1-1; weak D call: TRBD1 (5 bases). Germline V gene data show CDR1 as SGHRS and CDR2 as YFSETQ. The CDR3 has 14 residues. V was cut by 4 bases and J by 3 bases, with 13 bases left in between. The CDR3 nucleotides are TGCGCCAGCAGCATGCCGGGGGGAGACACTGAAGCTTTCTTT. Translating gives CASSMPGGDTEAFF.

CDR3 region: CASSPEGQGYGYTF. The CDR3 nucleotides are TGTGCCAGCAGCCCGGAGGGACAGGGCTATGGCTACACCTTC. The chain carries TRBV5-5 and TRBJ1-2, with TRBD1 matching 9 bases. Germline CDR1 is SGHKS and CDR2 is YYEKEE (reference sequence). The CDR3 sequence is 14 residues long. V trimming: 4 bases; J trimming: 4 bases; junction bases outside the gene matches: 5.

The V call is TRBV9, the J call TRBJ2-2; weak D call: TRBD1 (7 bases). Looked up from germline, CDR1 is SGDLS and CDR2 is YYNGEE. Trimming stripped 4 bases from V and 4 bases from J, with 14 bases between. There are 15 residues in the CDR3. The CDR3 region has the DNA TGTGCCAGCAGCAAAGGAGGGGGCGTCACCGGGGAGCTGTTTTTT. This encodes CASSKGGGVTGELFF.

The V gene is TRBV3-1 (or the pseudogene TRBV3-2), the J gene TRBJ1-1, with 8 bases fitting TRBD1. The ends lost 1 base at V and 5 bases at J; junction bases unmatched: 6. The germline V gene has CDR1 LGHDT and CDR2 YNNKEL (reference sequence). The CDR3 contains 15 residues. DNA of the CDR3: TGTGCCAGCAGCCAAGGGACAGGGAGTGGAACTGAAGCTTTCTTT. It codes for CASSQGTGSGTEAFF.

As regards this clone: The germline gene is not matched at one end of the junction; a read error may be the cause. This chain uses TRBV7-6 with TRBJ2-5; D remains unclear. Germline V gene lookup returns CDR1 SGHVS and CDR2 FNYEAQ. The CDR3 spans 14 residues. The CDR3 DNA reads TGTGCCACCAGCCTCGGGCGGCAAGCGAAGACCCAGTACTTC. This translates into CATSLGRQAKTQYF.

CDR3 region: CASSENPQGGYGYTF. In DNA form, the CDR3 reads TGTGCCAGCAGCGAGAACCCACAGGGAGGCTATGGCTACACCTTC. The chain joins TRBV9 to TRBJ1-2, with D possibly matching TRBD1 (6 bases). Trimming shortened V by 3 bases and J by 4 bases, and 16 bases separated the two germline ends. Germline V gives CDR1 SGDLS, CDR2 YYNGEE. The CDR3 consists of 15 residues. The complete variable domain, with remaining parts taken from reference TRBV9 and TRBJ1-2, reads DSGVTQTPKHLITATGQRVTLRCSPRSGDLSVYWYQQSLDQGLQFLIQYYNGEERAKGNILERFSAQQFPDLHSELNLSSLELGDSALYFCASSENPQGGYGYTFGSGTRLTVV.

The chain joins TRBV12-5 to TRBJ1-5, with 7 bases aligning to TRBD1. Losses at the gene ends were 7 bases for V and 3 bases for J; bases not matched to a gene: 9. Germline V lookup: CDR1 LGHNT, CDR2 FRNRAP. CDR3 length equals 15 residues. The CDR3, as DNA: TGTGCTAGTGATAACAGGGGTCGGGACAATCAGCCCCAGCATTTT. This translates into CASDNRGRDNQPQHF.

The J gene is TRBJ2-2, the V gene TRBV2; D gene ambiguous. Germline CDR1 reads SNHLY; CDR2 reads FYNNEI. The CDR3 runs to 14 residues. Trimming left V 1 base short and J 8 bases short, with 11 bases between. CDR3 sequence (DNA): TGTGCCAGCAGTGAAGAGGGTGCCGTAGGGGAGCTGTTTTTT. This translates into CASSEEGAVGELFF.

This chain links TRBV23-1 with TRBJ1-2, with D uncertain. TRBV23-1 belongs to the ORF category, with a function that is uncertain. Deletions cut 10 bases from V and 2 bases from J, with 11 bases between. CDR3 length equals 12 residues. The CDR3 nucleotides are TGCGCCACCTCCCCCGGGAACTATGGCTACACCTTC. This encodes CATSPGNYGYTF.

This CDR3 reads CASSPQGAHTEAFF. CDR3 DNA: TGTGCCAGCAGTCCTCAGGGGGCGCACACTGAAGCTTTCTTT. The V and J genes are TRBV27 and TRBJ1-1; TRBD1 matches 8 bases. CDR1 and CDR2 (germline): MNHEY, SMNVEV (reference sequence). This CDR3 has 14 residues. With V trimmed by 5 bases and J by 3 bases, 5 bases remained unmatched.

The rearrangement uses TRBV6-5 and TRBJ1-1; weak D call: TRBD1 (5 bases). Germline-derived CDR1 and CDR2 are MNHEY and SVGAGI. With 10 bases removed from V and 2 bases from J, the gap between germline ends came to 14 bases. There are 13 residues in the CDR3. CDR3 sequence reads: CATKRDPNTEAFF. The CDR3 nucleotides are TGTGCCACAAAACGGGACCCAAACACTGAAGCTTTCTTT.

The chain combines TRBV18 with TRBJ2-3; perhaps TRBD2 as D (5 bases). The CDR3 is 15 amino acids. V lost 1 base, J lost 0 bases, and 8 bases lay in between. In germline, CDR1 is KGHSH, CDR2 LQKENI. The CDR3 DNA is TGTGCCAGCTCACCACGGAGGATTAGCACAGATACGCAGTATTTT. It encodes CASSPRRISTDTQYF.

CDR3: CASSQGTQSSPLHF. The DNA for the CDR3 is TGTGCCAGCTCTCAAGGGACCCAAAGCTCACCCCTCCACTTT. J is TRBJ1-6 and V is TRBV18; D is perhaps TRBD1 (5 bases). V lost 6 bases to trimming and J lost 10 bases, with 16 bases between them. The CDR3 is 14 amino acids. The germline V gene encodes CDR1 KGHSH and CDR2 LQKENI. Drawing the rest from reference TRBV18 and TRBJ1-6, the complete variable domain is NAGVMQNPRHLVRRRGQEARLRCSPMKGHSHVYWYRQLPEEGLKFMVYLQKENIIDESGMPKERFSAEFPKEGPSILRIQQVVRGDSAAYFCASSQGTQSSPLHFGNGTRLTVT.

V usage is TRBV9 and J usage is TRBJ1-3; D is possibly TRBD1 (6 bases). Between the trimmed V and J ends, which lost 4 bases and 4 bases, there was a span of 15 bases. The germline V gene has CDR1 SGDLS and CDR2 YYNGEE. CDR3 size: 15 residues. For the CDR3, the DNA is TGTGCCAGCAGCCCAGTCGGGGGCAGCGGAAACACCATATATTTT. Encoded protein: CASSPVGGSGNTIYF.

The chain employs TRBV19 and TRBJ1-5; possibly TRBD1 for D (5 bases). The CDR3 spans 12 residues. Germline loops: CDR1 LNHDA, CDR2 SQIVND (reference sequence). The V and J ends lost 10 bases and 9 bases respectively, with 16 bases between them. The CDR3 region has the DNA TGTGCCACTTCCGGGGGGGGAGGGCCCCAGCATTTT. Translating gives CATSGGGGPQHF.

CDR3 region: CASSPRGGGSGNTIYF. CDR3 coding DNA: TGTGCCAGCAGCCCCCGGGGTGGGGGGTCCGGAAACACCATATATTTT. This chain links TRBV7-2 with TRBJ1-3; possible D gene TRBD1, 5 bases. This CDR3 has 16 residues. CDR1 is SGHTA and CDR2 is FQGNSA in the germline V gene. The germline V and J ends were trimmed by 5 bases and 4 bases, with 18 bases remaining between them.

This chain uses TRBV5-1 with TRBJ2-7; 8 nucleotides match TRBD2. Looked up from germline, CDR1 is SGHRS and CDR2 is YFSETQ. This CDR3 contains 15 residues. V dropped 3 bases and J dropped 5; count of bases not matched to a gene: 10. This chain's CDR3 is CASSWGAGALDEQYF. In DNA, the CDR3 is TGCGCCAGCAGCTGGGGAGCGGGGGCCCTCGACGAGCAGTACTTC.

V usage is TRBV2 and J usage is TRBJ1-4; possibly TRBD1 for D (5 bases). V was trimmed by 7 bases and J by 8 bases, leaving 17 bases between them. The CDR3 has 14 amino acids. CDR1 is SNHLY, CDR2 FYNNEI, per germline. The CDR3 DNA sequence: TGTGCCAGCACGAAGGAGACAGTTGCCGAAAAACTGTTTTTT. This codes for CASTKETVAEKLFF.

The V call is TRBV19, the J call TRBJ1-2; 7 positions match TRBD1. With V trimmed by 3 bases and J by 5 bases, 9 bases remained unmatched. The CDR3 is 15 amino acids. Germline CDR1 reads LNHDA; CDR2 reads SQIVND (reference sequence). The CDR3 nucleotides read TGTGCCAGTAGTATGGGTTTGGACAGGACATATGGCTACACCTTC. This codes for CASSMGLDRTYGYTF.

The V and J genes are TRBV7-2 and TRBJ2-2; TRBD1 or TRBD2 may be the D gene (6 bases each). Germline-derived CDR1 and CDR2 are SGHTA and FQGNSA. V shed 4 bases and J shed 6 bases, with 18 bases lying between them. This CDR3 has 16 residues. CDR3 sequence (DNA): TGTGCCAGCAGCTCTGGGGGAGGAGGGGGAGCCGGGGAGCTGTTTTTT. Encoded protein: CASSSGGGGGAGELFF.

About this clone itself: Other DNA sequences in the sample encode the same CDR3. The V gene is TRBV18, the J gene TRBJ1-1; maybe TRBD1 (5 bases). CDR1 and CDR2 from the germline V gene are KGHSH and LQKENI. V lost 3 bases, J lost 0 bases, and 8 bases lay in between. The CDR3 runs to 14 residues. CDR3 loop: CASSPGRMNTEAFF. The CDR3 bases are TGTGCCAGCTCACCGGGACGGATGAACACTGAAGCTTTCTTT.

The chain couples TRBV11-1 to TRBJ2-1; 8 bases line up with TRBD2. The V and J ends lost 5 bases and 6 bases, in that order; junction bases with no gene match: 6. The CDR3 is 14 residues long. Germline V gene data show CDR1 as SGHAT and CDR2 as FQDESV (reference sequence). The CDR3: CASSLPGTSNEQFF. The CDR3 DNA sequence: TGTGCCAGCAGCCTACCCGGGACTAGCAATGAGCAGTTCTTC.

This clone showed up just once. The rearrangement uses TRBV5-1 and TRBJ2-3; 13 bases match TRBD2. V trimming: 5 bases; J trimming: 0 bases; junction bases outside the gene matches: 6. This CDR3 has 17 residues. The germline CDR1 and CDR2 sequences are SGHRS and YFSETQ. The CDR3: CASRPGLAGTSTDTQYF. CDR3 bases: TGCGCCAGCAGGCCGGGACTAGCGGGGACTAGCACAGATACGCAGTATTTT.

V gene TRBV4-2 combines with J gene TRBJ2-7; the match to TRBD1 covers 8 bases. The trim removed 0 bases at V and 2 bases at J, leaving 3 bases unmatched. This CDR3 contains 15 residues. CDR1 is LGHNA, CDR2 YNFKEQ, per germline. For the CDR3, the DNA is TGTGCCAGCAGCCAAGATAGGACAGGGACCTACGAGCAGTACTTC. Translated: CASSQDRTGTYEQYF.

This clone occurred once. The CDR3 DNA reads as TGCGCCAGCAGCCAGGACAGGTTTTCTGGGCAGTACTTC. Translated: CASSQDRFSGQYF. The chain recombines TRBV4-1 with TRBJ2-7; 7 bases map to TRBD1. The length of the CDR3 is 13 residues. Germline V gives CDR1 MGHRA, CDR2 YSYEKL. The J segment lost 9 bases and the V segment lost 3 bases, leaving 8 bases of the junction unmatched.

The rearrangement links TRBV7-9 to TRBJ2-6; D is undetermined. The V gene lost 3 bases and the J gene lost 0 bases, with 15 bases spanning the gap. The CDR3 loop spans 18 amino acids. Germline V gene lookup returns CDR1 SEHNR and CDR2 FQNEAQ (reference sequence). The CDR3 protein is CASSFLDTYFSGANVLTF. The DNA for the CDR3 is TGTGCCAGCAGCTTTCTAGACACCTACTTCTCTGGGGCCAACGTCCTGACTTTC.

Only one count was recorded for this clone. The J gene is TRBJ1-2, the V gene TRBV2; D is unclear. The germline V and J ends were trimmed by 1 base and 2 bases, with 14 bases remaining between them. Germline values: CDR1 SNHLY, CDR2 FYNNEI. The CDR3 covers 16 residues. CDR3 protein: CASSEGPRTINYGYTF. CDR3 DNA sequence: TGTGCCAGCAGTGAAGGGCCCCGAACGATCAACTATGGCTACACCTTC.